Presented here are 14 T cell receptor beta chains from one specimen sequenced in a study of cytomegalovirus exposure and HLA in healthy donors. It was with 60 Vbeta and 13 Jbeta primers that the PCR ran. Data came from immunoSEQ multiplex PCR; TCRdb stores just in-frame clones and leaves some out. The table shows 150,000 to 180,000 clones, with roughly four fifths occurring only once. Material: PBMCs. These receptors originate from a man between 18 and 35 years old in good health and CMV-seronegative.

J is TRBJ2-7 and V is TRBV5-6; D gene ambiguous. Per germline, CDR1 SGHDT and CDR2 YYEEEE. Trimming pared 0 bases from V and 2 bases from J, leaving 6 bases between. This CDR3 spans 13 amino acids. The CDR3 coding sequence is TGTGCCAGCAGCTTGGTGAGGACCTACGAGCAGTACTTC. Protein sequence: CASSLVRTYEQYF.

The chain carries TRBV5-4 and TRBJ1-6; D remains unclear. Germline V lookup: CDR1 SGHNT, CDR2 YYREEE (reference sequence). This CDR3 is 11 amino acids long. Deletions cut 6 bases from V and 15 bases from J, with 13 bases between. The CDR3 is CASTHGRRLHF. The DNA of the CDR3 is TGTGCCAGCACCCACGGTCGTCGCCTCCACTTT.

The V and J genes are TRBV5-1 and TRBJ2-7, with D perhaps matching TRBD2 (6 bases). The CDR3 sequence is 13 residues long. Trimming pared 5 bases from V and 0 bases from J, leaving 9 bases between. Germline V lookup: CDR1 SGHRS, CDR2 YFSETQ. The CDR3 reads CASSGGNSYEQYF. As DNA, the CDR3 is TGCGCCAGCAGTGGGGGGAACTCCTACGAGCAGTACTTC.

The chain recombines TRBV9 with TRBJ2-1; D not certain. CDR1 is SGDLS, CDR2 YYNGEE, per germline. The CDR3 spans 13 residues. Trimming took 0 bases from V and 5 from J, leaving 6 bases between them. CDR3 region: CASSVVNDNEQFF. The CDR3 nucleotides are TGTGCCAGCAGCGTAGTAAATGACAATGAGCAGTTCTTC.

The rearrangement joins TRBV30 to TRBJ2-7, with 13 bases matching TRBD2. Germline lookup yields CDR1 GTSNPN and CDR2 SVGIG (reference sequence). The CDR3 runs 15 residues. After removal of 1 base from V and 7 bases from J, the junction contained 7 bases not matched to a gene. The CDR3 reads CAWSAPGLAGVEQYF. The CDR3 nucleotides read TGTGCCTGGAGTGCCCCTGGACTAGCGGGAGTGGAGCAGTACTTC.

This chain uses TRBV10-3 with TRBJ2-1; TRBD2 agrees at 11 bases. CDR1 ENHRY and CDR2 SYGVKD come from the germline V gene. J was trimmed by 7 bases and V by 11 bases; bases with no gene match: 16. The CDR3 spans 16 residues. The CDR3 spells CALQPFPGLADNEQFF. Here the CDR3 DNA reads TGTGCCCTACAACCATTTCCGGGACTAGCGGATAATGAGCAGTTCTTC.

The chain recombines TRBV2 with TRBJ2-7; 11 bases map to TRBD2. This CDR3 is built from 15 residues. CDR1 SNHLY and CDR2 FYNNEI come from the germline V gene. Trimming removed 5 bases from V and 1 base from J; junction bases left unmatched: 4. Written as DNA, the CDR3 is TGTGCCAGCAGTATAGCGGGAGGGGGGTCCTACGAGCAGTACTTC. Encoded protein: CASSIAGGGSYEQYF.

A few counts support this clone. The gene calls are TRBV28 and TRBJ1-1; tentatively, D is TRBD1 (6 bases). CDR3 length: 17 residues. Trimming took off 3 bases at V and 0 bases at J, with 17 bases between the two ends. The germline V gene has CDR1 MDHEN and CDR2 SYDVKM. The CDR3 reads CASSLLFTGQLNTEAFF. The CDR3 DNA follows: TGTGCCAGCAGTTTGCTCTTTACAGGGCAGCTGAACACTGAAGCTTTCTTT.

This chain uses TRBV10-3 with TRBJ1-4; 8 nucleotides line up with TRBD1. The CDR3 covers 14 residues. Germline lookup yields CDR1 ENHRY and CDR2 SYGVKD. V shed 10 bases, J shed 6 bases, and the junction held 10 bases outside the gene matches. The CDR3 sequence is CATSQGAADEKLFF. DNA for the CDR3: TGTGCCACCTCTCAGGGGGCCGCTGATGAAAAACTGTTTTTT.

CDR3: CASSLVGLAAAYEQYF. The CDR3 DNA sequence: TGTGCCAGCAGCTTAGTCGGGCTAGCGGCAGCCTACGAGCAGTACTTC. The chain has TRBV7-9 and TRBJ2-7; 7 bases match TRBD2. Trimming at V came to 1 base and at J to 2 bases, leaving 8 bases not matched to a gene. The CDR3 extends over 16 amino acids. CDR1 SEHNR and CDR2 FQNEAQ come from the germline V gene (reference sequence).

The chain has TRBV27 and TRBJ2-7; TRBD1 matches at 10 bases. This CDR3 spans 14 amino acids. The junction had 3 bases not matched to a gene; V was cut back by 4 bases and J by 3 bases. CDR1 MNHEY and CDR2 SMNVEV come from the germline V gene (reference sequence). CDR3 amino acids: CASSWDRGIYEQYF. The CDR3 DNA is TGTGCCAGCAGTTGGGACAGGGGAATCTACGAGCAGTACTTC.

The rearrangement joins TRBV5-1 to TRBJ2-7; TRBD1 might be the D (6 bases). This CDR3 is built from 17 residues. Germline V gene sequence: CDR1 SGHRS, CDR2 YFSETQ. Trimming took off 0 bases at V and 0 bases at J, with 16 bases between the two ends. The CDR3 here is CASSLGAGEWGSYEQYF. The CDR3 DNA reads TGCGCCAGCAGCTTGGGCGCAGGGGAATGGGGCTCCTACGAGCAGTACTTC.

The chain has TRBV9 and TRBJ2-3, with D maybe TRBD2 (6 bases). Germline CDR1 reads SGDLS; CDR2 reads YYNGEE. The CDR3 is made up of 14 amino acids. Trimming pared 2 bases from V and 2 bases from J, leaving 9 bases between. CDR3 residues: CASSVRGNTDTQYF. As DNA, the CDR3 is TGTGCCAGCAGCGTCCGGGGGAACACAGATACGCAGTATTTT.

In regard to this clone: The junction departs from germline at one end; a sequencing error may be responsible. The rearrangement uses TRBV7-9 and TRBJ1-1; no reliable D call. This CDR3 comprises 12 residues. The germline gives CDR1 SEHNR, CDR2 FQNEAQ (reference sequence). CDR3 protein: CSSSLHLAEAFF. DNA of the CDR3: TGTTCCAGCAGCCTCCATCTGGCCGAAGCTTTCTTT.